What follows is one T cell receptor beta chain and its context. The antigen is not known. This record comes from a study of cytomegalovirus exposure and HLA in healthy donors. The study, taken as a whole, reports: Immune exposure information comprised only CMV serostatus.

The study ran its PCR with 60 Vbeta and 13 Jbeta primers. The repertoire was sequenced with immunoSEQ multiplex PCR; TCRdb's copy has only in-frame clones and lacks some. The table has some 140,000 clones, around 83% seen once. The CDR3 contains 16 residues. Germline CDR1 is MGHRA and CDR2 is YSYEKL. V was cut by 0 bases and J by 7 bases, with 16 bases left in between. V gene TRBV4-1 combines with J gene TRBJ1-5, with a tentative D call TRBD1 (6 bases). The sample taken for sequencing was PBMCs. The sequence came from a male donor in good health and CMV-seropositive. The chain's CDR3 is CASSQDPVGAGQPQHF. CDR3 sequence (DNA): TGCGCCAGCAGCCAAGATCCGGTGGGGGCCGGGCAGCCCCAGCATTTT.